These T cell receptor beta chains were read from a single sample in a study of high-grade serous ovarian cancer treatment subgroups. Clones were read by immunoSEQ multiplex PCR, and TCRdb kept only the in-frame ones, dropping some. The sample lists 13,000 or so clones, about 90% occurring once. Sequencing was carried out using tumor tissue. The receptors originated from a human donor with high-grade serous ovarian cancer. Both conserved end residues are part of each CDR3. The D gene is left open where the match is weak. Clone size is stated in some rows and not others, as once, few, many or a class when expanded.

V	D	J	size	DNA	CDR3
TRBV28	NA	TRBJ1-1	NA	TGTGCCAGCAGTCTACAGGGAGGCGGTGCTTTCTTT	CASSLQGGGAFF
TRBV20-1	NA	TRBJ1-2	NA	TGCAGTGTCCTCGGGACCTCTGGCTACACCTTC	CSVLGTSGYTF
TRBV25-1	NA	TRBJ1-4	NA	TGTGCCAGCAGCTCAGGGACAACTAATGAAAAACTGTTTTTT	CASSSGTTNEKLFF
TRBV5-1	NA	TRBJ2-3	NA	TGCGCCAGCAGAGGGGACCAGACAGATACGCAGTATTTT	CASRGDQTDTQYF
TRBV10-3	NA	TRBJ2-7	NA	TGTGCCATCAGTGAGTCTGGCGTTACCGTACGCGAGCAGTACTTC	CAISESGVTVREQYF
TRBV28	TRBD1	TRBJ1-5	NA	TGTGCCAGCAGCCTAGGGACAGGAGATAGCAATCAGCCCCAGCATTTT	CASSLGTGDSNQPQHF
TRBV2	NA	TRBJ1-6	NA	TGTGCCAGCAGAAGCCTCGTTGCCGCAGCCTATAATTCACCCCTCCACTTT	CASRSLVAAAYNSPLHF
TRBV6-6	NA	TRBJ2-3	NA	TGTGCCAGCAGTCCCCAGGCAGATACGCAGTATTTT	CASSPQADTQYF
TRBV4-3	TRBD1	TRBJ1-1	NA	TGCGCCAGCAGCCGGGGGGACAGGGGGAGAGCTTTCTTT	CASSRGDRGRAFF
TRBV20-1	NA	TRBJ2-1	NA	TGCAGTGCTAGAGTACGGACGGAGCAGTTCTTC	CSARVRTEQFF
TRBV5-6	TRBD2	TRBJ2-3	once	TGTGCCAGCAGCCCCTGGACTAGCGGGAGTATTGTTGGGACAGATACGCAGTATTTT	CASSPWTSGSIVGTDTQYF
TRBV5-1	NA	TRBJ1-4	NA	TGCGCCAGCAGCTTGAAGCCTGGTGAAAAACTGTTTTTT	CASSLKPGEKLFF
TRBV6-6	NA	TRBJ1-1	NA	TGTGCCAGCAGTCCTCTGAACACTGAAGCTTTCTTT	CASSPLNTEAFF
TRBV14	TRBD1	TRBJ2-7	once	TGTGCCAGCAGCCGCCGGACAGGGGGCTACGAGCAGTACTTC	CASSRRTGGYEQYF
TRBV5-1	NA	TRBJ1-6	NA	TGCGCCAGCAGCTTGGAAGCGGGAACCTCACCCCTCCACTTT	CASSLEAGTSPLHF
TRBV2	TRBD1	TRBJ2-5	NA	TGTGCCAGCAGTGAAAGGGGGCGCGGGCTAGGAGAGACCCAGTACTTC	CASSERGRGLGETQYF
TRBV6-6	NA	TRBJ2-7	NA	TGTGCCAGCGGTCTGGGGCCATCTTACTACGAGCAGTACTTC	CASGLGPSYYEQYF
TRBV28	TRBD2	TRBJ2-4	NA	TGTGCCAGCAGTCCCGGGACTAGGGGAAAAAACATTCAGTACTTC	CASSPGTRGKNIQYF